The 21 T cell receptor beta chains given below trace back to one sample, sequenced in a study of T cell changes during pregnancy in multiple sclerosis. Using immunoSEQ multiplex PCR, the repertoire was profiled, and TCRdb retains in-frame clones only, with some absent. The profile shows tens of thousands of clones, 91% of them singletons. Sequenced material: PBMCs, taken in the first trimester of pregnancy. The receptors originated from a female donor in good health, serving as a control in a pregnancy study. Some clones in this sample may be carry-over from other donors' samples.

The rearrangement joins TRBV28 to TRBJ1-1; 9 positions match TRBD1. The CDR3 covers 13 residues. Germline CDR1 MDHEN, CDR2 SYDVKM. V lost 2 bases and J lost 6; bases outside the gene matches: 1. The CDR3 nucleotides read TGTGCCAGCAGTTTAAGGACAGGGGCTGAAGCTTTCTTT. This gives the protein CASSLRTGAEAFF.

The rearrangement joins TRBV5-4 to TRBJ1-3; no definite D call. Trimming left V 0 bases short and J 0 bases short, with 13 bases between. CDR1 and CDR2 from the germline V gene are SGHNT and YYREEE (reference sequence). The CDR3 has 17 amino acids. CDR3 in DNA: TGTGCCAGCAGCTTGGACTCGTGGCCGGGCTCTGGAAACACCATATATTTT. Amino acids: CASSLDSWPGSGNTIYF.

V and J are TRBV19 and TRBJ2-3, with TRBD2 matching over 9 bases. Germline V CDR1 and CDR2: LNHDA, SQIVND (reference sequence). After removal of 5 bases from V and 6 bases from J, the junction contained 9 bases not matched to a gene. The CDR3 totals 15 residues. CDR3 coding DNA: TGTGCCAGTAGTGGGGCGGGAGGGCCTGGGGATACGCAGTATTTT. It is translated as CASSGAGGPGDTQYF.

CDR3 DNA: TGTGCCAGCACTGAGGCGGGCGGCTATGGCTACACCTTC. This sequence encodes CASTEAGGYGYTF. V and J are TRBV7-9 and TRBJ1-2; D is ambiguous. V lost 7 bases, J lost 4 bases, and 13 bases lay in between. In germline, CDR1 is SEHNR, CDR2 FQNEAQ (reference sequence). The length of the CDR3 is 13 residues.

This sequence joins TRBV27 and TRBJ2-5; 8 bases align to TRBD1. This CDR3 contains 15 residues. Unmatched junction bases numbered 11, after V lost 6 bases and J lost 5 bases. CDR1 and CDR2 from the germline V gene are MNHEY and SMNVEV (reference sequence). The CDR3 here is CASRDRDRPPETQYF. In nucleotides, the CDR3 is TGTGCCAGCAGGGATCGGGACAGGCCTCCCGAGACCCAGTACTTC.

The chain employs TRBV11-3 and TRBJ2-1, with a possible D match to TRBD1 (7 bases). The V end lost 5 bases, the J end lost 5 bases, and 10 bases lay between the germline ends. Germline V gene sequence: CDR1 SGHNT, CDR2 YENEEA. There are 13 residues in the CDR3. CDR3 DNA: TGTGCCAGCAGCCTCAGGGGGGACAATGAGCAGTTCTTC. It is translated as CASSLRGDNEQFF.

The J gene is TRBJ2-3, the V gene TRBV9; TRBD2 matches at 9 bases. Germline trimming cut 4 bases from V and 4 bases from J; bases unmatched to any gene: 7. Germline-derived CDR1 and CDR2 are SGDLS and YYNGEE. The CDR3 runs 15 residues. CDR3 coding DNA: TGTGCCAGCAGCTCCATCTTAGCGGGAGCAGATACGCAGTATTTT. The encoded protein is CASSSILAGADTQYF.

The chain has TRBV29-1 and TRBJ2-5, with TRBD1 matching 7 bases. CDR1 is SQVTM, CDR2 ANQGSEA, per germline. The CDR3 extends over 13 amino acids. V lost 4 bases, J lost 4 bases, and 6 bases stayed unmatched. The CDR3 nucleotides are TGCAGCGTTGCCCGGACAGGACGAGAGACCCAGTACTTC. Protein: CSVARTGRETQYF.

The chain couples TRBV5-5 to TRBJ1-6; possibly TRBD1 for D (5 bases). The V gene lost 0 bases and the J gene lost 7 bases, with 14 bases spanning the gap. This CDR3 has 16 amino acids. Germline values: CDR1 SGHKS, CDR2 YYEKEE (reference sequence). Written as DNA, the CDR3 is TGTGCCAGCAGCTTGGCCCAGGGAAGTTTAAATTCACCCCTCCACTTT. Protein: CASSLAQGSLNSPLHF.

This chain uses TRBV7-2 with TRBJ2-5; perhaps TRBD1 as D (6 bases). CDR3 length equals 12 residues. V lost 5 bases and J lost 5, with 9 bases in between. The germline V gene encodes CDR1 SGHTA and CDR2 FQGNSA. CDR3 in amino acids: CASSRRGETQYF. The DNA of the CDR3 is TGTGCCAGCAGCCGAAGGGGGGAGACCCAGTACTTC.

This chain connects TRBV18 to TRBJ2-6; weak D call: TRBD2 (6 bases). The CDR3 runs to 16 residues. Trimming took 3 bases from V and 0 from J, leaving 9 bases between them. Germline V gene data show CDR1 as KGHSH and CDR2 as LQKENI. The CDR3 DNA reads TGTGCCAGCTCACCGGGACTGAACTCTGGGGCCAACGTCCTGACTTTC. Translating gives CASSPGLNSGANVLTF.

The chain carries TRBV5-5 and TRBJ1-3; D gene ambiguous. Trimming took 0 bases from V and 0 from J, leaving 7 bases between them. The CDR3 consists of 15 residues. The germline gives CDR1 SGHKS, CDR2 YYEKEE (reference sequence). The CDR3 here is CASSLAGSSGNTIYF. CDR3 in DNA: TGTGCCAGCAGCTTGGCCGGGAGCTCTGGAAACACCATATATTTT.

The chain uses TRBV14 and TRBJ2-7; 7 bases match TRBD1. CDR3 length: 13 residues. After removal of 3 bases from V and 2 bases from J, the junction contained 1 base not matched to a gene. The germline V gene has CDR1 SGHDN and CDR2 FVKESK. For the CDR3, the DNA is TGTGCCAGCAGCCACGGGACAGCCTACGAGCAGTACTTC. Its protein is CASSHGTAYEQYF.

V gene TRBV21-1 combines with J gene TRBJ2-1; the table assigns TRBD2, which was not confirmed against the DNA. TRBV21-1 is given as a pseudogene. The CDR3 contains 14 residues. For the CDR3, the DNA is TGTGCCAGCAGCAGCGGGAGGGCCTACAATGAGCAGTTCTTC. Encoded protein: CASSSGRAYNEQFF.

CDR3 nucleotides: TGTGCCAGCAGCATACTAGCGGGGGGCATCCACAATGAGCAGTTCTTC. Amino acid sequence: CASSILAGGIHNEQFF. The genes are TRBV7-6 and TRBJ2-1; 12 bases fit TRBD2. In germline, CDR1 is SGHVS, CDR2 FNYEAQ. J lost 5 bases, V lost 5 bases, and 7 bases had no gene match. The CDR3 is 16 residues long.

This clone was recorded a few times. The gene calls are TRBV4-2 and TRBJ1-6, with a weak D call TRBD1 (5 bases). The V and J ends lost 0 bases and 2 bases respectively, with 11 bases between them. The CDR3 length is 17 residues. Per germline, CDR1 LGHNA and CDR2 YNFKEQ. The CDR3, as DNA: TGTGCCAGCAGCCAAGATCGCGCAGGGACCTATAATTCACCCCTCCACTTT. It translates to CASSQDRAGTYNSPLHF.

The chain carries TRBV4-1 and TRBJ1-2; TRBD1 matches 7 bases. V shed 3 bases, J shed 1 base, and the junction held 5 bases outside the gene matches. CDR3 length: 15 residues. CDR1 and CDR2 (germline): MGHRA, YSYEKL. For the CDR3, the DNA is TGCGCCAGCAGCCATCCCGGGACAGTTAACTATGGCTACACCTTC. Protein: CASSHPGTVNYGYTF.

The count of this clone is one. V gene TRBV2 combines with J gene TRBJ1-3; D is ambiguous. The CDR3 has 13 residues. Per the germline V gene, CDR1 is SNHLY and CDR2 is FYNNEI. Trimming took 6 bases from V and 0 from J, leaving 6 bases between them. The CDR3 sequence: CASRADSGNTIYF. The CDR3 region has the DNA TGTGCCAGCAGGGCGGACTCTGGAAACACCATATATTTT.

The CDR3 loop reads CASSSAPQGAGVAFF. The CDR3 DNA is TGTGCCAGCAGTTCCGCCCCGCAGGGGGCTGGCGTAGCTTTCTTT. The V gene is TRBV28, the J gene TRBJ1-1, with 8 bases aligning to TRBD1. Germline CDR1 is MDHEN and CDR2 is SYDVKM. The V gene end was trimmed by 4 bases and the J gene end by 10 bases; junction bases not matched to a gene: 14. This CDR3 is built from 15 residues.

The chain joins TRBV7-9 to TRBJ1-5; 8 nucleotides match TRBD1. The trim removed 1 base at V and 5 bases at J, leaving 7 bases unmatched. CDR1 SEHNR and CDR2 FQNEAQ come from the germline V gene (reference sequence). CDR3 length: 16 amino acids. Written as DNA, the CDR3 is TGTGCCAGCAGCTTAGAAGACAGGGGCGATCATCAGCCCCAGCATTTT. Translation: CASSLEDRGDHQPQHF.

The CDR3 loop is CASSPPAQFVYEQYF. The DNA for the CDR3 is TGTGCCAGCTCACCACCAGCACAGTTTGTATACGAGCAGTACTTC. The chain combines TRBV18 with TRBJ2-7, with no clear D. The V gene's germline CDR1 is KGHSH and CDR2 LQKENI. Trimming pared 0 bases from V and 4 bases from J, leaving 13 bases between. This CDR3 is 15 amino acids long.